This TCR beta chain appears in the sequencing data of a study of circulating and synovial CD4+ cells in juvenile arthritis. General study results and limits: CPL and bulk CD4 samples differed at least tenfold in T cell genomes. These blood cells shared more CDR3 sequences with synovium than bulk blood.

Germline V gives CDR1 GTSNPN, CDR2 SVGIG (reference sequence). The CDR3 totals 14 residues. With 5 bases removed from V and 10 bases from J, the gap between germline ends came to 18 bases. In regard to this clone: Antigen specificity is unknown.

Patients with active juvenile idiopathic arthritis donated these samples. TCRdb's table, derived via immunoSEQ multiplex PCR, lists solely in-frame clones and lacks some. In the table there are roughly 3,400 clones, roughly 85% of which are singletons. The receptor's source is a human donor with juvenile idiopathic arthritis. The sample consisted of CD4+ T cells from synovial fluid. The rearrangement links TRBV30 to TRBJ2-6; weak D call: TRBD1 (6 bases). CDR3 sequence reads: CAWARGRGLNVLTF. CDR3 DNA: TGTGCCTGGGCAAGGGGCAGGGGTTTGAACGTCCTGACTTTC.